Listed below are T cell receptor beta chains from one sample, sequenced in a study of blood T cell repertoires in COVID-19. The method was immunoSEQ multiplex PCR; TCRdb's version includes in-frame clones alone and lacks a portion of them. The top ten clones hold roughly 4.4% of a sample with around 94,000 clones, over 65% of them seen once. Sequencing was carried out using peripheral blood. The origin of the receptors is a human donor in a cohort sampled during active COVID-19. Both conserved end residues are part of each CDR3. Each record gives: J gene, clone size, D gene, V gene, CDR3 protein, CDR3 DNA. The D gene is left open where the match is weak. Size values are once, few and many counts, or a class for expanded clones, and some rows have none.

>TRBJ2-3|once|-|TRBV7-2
CASSSGLNSLSSTDTQYF
TGTGCCAGCAGCTCCGGACTAAATTCGCTCTCTAGCACAGATACGCAGTATTTT
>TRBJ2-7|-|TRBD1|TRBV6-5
CASSSPETGASYEQYF
TGTGCCAGCAGTTCCCCGGAGACAGGGGCCTCCTACGAGCAGTACTTC
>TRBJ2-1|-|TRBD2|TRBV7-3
CASSLTQRGSYNEQFF
TGTGCCAGCAGCTTAACCCAGCGGGGGTCATACAATGAGCAGTTCTTC
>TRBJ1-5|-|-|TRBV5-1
CASSLEGGVGQPQHF
TGCGCCAGCTCCTTGGAGGGGGGGGTCGGACAGCCCCAGCATTTT
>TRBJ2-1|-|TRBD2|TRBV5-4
CASSLASGGSGHNEQFF
TGTGCCAGCAGCTTGGCTAGCGGGGGGAGTGGGCACAATGAGCAGTTCTTC
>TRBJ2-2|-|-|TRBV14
CASSPLPGWSTGELFF
TGTGCCAGCAGCCCCCTACCAGGGTGGTCCACCGGGGAGCTGTTTTTT
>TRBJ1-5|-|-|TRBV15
CATGFRVGNQPQHF
TGTGCCACCGGATTCAGGGTTGGGAATCAGCCCCAGCATTTT
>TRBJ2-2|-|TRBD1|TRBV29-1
CSVTDRGNTGELFF
TGCAGCGTTACAGACAGGGGTAACACCGGGGAGCTGTTTTTT
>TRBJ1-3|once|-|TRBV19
CASSIGVEVLSGNTIYF
TGTGCCAGTAGTATAGGAGTTGAAGTTCTCTCTGGAAACACCATATATTTT
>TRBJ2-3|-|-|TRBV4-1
CASSRTGGRDTQYF
TGCGCCAGCAGCCGGACCGGGGGTCGGGATACGCAGTATTTT
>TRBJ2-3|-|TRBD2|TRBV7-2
CASSLLGTSGGMLGDTQYF
TGTGCCAGCAGCTTACTAGGGACTAGCGGGGGGATGTTGGGAGATACGCAGTATTTT
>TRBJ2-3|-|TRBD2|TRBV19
CASHERGGTDTQYF
TGTGCCAGTCACGAGCGGGGGGGCACAGATACGCAGTATTTT
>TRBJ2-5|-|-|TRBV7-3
CASSWRYQETQYF
TGTGCCAGCAGCTGGAGGTATCAAGAGACCCAGTACTTC
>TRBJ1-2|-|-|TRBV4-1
CASSQGGGRTARGYTF
TGCGCCAGCAGCCAAGGGGGGGGGAGGACGGCTCGGGGCTACACCTTC
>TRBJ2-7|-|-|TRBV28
CASSLSTGAYEQYF
TGTGCCAGCAGTTTATCTACGGGAGCCTACGAGCAGTACTTC
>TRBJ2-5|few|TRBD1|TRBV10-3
CAISTRTGPGETQYF
TGTGCCATCAGTACCCGGACAGGGCCGGGGGAGACCCAGTACTTC
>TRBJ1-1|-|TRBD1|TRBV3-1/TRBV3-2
CASSQLDRGTEAFF
TGTGCCAGCAGCCAACTGGACAGGGGCACTGAAGCTTTCTTT
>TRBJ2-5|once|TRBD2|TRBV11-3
CASSPQGGLEGLETQYF
TGTGCCAGCAGCCCCCAGGGTGGACTAGAGGGCCTGGAGACCCAGTACTTC
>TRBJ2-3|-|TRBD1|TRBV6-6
CASSYSWGQSTDTQYF
TGTGCCAGCAGTTACTCGTGGGGACAGAGCACAGATACGCAGTATTTT
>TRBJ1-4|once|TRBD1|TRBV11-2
CASRLGTANEKLFF
TGTGCCAGCAGACTAGGGACAGCTAATGAAAAACTGTTTTTT
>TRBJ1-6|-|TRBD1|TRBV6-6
CASSPGTGQGNSPLHF
TGTGCCAGCAGTCCGGGGACAGGGCAGGGAAATTCACCCCTCCACTTT
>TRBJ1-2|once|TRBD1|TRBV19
CASSISGGLDGYTF
TGTGCCAGTAGTATTTCAGGGGGCCTGGATGGCTACACCTTC
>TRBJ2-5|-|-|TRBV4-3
CASSQDLREETQYF
TGCGCCAGCAGCCAAGATCTGAGAGAGGAGACCCAGTACTTC
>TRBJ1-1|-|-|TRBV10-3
CAISEGGRDTEAFF
TGTGCCATCAGTGAGGGAGGACGAGACACTGAAGCTTTCTTT
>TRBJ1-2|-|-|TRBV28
CASSTWGDYGYTF
TGTGCCAGCAGTACTTGGGGGGACTATGGCTACACCTTC
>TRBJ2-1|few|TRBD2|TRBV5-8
CASSYRLAGYNEQFF
TGTGCCAGCAGCTATAGACTAGCGGGGTACAATGAGCAGTTCTTC